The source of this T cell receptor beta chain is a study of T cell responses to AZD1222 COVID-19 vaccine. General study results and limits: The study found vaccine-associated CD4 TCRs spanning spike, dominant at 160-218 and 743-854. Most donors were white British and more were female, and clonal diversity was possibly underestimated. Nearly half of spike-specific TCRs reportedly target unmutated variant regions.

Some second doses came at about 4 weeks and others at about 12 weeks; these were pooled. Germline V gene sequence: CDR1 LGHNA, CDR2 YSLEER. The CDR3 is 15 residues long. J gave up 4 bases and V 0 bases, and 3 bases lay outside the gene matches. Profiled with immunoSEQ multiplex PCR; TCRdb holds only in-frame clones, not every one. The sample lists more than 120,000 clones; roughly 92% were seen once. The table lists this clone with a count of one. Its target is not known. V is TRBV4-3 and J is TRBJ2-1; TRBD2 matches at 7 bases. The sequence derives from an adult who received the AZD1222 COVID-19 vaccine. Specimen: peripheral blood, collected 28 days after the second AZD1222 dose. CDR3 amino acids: CASSQDVGGYNEQFF. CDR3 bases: TGCGCCAGCAGCCAAGATGTGGGGGGGTACAATGAGCAGTTCTTC.